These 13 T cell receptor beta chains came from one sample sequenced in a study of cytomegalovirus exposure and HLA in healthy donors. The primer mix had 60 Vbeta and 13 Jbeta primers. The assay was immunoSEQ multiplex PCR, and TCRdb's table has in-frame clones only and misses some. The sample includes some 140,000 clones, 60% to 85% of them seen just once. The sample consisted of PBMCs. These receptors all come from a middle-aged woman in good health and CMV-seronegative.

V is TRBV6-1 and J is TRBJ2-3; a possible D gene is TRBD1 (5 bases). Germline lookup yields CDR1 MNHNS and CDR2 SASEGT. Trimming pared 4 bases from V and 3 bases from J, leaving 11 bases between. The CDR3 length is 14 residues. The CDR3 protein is CASSATTVTDTQYF. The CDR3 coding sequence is TGTGCCAGCAGTGCAACGACAGTTACAGATACGCAGTATTTT.

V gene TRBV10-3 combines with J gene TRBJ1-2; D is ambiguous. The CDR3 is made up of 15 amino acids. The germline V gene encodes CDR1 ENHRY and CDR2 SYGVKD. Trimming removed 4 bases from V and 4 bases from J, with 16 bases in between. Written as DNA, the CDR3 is TGTGCCATCAGTGCTGGACTTTTGAACGGCTATGGCTACACCTTC. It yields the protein CAISAGLLNGYGYTF.

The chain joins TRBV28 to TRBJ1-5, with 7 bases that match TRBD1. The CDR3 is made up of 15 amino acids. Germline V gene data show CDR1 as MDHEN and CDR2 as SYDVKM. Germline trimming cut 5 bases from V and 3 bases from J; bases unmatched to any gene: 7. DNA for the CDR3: TGTGCCAGCAGTCCCCGACAGGGAAACAATCAGCCCCAGCATTTT. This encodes CASSPRQGNNQPQHF.

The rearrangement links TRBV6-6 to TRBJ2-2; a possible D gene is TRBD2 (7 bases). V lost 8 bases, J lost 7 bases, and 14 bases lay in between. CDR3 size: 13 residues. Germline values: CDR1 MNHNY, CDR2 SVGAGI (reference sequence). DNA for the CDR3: TGTGCCAGCGGGAGGGGGACCGACGGGGAGCTGTTTTTT. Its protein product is CASGRGTDGELFF.

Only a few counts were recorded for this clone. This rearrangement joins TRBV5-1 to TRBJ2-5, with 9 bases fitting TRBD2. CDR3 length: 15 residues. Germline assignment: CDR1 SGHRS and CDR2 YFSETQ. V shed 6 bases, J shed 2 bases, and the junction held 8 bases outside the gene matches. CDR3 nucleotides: TGCGCCAGCACCCTCCATAGCGGGGGACAAGAGACCCAGTACTTC. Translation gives CASTLHSGGQETQYF.

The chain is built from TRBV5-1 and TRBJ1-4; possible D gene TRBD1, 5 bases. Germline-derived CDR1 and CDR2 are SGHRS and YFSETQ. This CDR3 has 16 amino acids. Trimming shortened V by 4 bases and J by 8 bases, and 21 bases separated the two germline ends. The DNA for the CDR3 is TGCGCCAGCAGCCCCCAAAGTGCGGGGGTCGGGGAAAAACTGTTTTTT. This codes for CASSPQSAGVGEKLFF.

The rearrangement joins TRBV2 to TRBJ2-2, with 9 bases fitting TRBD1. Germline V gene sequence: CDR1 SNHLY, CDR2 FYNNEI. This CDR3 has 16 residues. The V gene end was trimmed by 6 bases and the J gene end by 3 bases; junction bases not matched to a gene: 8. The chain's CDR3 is CASSAQQGAYTGELFF. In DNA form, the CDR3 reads TGTGCCAGCAGCGCCCAACAGGGGGCGTACACCGGGGAGCTGTTTTTT.

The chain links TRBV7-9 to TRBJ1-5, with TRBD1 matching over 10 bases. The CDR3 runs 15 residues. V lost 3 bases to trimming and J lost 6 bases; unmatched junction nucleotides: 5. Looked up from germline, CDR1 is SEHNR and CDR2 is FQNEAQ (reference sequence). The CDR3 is CASSFGTGVSQPQHF. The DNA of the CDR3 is TGTGCCAGCAGCTTCGGGACAGGGGTATCTCAGCCCCAGCATTTT.

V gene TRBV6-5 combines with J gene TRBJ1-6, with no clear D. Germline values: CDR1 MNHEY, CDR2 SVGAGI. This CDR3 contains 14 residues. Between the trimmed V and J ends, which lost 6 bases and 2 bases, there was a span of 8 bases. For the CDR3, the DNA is TGTGCCAGCAGCCGCATAGCCTATAATTCACCCCTCCACTTT. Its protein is CASSRIAYNSPLHF.

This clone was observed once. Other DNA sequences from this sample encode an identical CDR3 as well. The CDR3 here is CASSGTNTDTQYF. CDR3 in DNA: TGTGCCAGCAGTGGCACGAACACAGATACGCAGTATTTT. The chain combines TRBV27 with TRBJ2-3, with unresolved D. From germline, CDR1 is MNHEY and CDR2 SMNVEV (reference sequence). V shed 5 bases and J shed 2 bases, with 8 bases lying between them. This CDR3 is 13 amino acids long.

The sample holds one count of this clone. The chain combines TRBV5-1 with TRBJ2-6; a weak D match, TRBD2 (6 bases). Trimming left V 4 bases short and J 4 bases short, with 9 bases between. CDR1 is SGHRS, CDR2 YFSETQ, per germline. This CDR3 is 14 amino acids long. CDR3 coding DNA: TGCGCCAGCAGCAGGGACTCCGGGGCCAACGTCCTGACTTTC. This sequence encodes CASSRDSGANVLTF.

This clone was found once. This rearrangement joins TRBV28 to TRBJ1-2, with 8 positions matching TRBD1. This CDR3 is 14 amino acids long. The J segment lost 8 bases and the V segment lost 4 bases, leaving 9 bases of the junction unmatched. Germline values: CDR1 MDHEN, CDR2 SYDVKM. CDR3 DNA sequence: TGTGCCAGCAGTTCCCCGCAGGGGGCGGTCGGCTACACCTTC. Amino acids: CASSSPQGAVGYTF.

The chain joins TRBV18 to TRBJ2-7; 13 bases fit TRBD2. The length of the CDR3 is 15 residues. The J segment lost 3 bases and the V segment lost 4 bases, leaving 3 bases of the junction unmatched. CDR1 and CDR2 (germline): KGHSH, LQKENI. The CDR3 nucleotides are TGTGCCAGCTCACTACGGACTAGCGGGGGCTACGAGCAGTACTTC. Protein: CASSLRTSGGYEQYF.